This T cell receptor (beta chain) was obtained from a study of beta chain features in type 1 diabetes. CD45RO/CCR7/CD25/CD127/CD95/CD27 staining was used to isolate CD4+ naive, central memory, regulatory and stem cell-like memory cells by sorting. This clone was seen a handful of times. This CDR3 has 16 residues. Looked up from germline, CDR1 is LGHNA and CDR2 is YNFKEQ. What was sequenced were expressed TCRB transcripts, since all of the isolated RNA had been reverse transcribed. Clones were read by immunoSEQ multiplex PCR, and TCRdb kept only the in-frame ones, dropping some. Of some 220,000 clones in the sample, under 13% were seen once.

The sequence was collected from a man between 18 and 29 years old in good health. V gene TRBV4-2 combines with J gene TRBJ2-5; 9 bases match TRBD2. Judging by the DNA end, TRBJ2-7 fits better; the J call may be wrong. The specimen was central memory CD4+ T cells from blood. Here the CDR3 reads CASSQDMAGGTYEQYF. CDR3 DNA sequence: TGTGCCAGCAGCCAAGATATGGCGGGAGGGACCTACGAGCAGTACTTC.